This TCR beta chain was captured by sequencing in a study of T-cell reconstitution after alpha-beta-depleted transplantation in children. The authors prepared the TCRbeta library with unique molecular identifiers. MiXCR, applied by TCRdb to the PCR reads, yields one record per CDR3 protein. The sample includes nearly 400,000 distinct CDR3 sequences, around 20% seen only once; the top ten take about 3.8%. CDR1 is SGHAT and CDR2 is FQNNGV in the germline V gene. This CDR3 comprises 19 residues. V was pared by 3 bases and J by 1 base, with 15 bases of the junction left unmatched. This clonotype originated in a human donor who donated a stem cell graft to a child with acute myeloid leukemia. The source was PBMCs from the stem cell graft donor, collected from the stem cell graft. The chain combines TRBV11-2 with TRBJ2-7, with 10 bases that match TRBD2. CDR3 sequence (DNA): TGTGCCAGCAGCTTCCCACCGTCTCTAGCGGGAGATGGGTCCTACGAGCAGTACTTC. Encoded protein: CASSFPPSLAGDGSYEQYF.